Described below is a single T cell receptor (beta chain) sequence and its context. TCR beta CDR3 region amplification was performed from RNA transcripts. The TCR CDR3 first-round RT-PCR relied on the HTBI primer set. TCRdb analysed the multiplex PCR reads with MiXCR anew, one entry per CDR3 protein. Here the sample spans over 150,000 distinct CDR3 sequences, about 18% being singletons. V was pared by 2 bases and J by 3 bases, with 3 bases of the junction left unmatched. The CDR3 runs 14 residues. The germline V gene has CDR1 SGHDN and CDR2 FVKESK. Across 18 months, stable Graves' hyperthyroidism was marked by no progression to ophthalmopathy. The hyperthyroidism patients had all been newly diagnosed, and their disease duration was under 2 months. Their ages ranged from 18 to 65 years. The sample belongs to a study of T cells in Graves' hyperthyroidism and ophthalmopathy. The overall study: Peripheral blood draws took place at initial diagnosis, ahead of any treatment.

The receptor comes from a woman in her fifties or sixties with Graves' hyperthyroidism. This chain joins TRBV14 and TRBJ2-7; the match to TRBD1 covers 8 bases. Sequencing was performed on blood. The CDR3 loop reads CASSQSTGGYEQYF. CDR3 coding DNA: TGTGCCAGCAGCCAATCAACAGGGGGCTACGAGCAGTACTTC.